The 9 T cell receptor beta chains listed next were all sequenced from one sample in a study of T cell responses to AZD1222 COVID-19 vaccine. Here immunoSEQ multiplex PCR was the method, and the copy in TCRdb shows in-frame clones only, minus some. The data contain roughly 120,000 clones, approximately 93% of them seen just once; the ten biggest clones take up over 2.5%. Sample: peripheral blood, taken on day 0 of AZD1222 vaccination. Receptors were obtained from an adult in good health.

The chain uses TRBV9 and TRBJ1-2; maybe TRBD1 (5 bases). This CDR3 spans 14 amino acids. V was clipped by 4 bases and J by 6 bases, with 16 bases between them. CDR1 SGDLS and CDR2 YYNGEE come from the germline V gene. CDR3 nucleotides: TGTGCCAGCAGCCTTAACCAGGGAGAAGATGGCTACACCTTC. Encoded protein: CASSLNQGEDGYTF.

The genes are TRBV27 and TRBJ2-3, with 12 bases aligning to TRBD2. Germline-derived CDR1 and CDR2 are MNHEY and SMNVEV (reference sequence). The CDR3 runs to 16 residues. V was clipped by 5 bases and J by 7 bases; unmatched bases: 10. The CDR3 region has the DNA TGTGCCAGCAGTCAAGCCCTAGCGGGAGGGTGGAATACGCAGTATTTT. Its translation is CASSQALAGGWNTQYF.

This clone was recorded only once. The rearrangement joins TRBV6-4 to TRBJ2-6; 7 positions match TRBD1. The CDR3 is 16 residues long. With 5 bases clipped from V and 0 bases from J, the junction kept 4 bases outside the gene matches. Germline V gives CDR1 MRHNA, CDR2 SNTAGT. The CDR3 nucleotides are TGTGCCAGCAGTCAGGGGGATCTCTCTGGGGCCAACGTCCTGACTTTC. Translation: CASSQGDLSGANVLTF.

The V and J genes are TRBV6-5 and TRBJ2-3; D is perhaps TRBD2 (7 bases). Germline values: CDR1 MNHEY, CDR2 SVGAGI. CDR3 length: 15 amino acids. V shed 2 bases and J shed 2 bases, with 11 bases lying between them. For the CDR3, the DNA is TGTGCCAGCAGTTACGAGGGGGGGACCACAGATACGCAGTATTTT. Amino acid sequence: CASSYEGGTTDTQYF.

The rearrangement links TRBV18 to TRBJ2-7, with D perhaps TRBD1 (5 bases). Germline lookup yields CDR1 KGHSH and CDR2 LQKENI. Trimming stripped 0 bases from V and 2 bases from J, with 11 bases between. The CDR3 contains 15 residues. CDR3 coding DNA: TGTGCCAGCTCACCACCGGGTAGGGGCACCTACGAGCAGTACTTC. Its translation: CASSPPGRGTYEQYF. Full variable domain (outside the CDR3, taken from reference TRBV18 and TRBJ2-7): NAGVMQNPRHLVRRRGQEARLRCSPMKGHSHVYWYRQLPEEGLKFMVYLQKENIIDESGMPKERFSAEFPKEGPSILRIQQVVRGDSAAYFCASSPPGRGTYEQYFGPGTRLTVT.

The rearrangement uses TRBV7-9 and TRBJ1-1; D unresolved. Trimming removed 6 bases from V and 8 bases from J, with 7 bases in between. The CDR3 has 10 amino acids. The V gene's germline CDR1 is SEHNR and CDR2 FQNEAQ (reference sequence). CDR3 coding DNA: TGTGCCAGCAGTTTCGTCGAAGCTTTCTTT. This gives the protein CASSFVEAFF.

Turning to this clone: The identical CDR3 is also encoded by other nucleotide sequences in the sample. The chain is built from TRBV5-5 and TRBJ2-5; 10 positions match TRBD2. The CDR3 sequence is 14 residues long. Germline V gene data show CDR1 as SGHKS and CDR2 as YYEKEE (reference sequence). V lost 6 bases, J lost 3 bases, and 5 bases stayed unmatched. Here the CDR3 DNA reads TGTGCCAGCAACTCCCTAGCGGGAGAAGAGACCCAGTACTTC. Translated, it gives CASNSLAGEETQYF.

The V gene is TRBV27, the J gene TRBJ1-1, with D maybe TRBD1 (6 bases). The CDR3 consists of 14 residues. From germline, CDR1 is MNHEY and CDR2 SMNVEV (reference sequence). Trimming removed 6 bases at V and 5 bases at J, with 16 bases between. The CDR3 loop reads CASRPIRGGTEAFF. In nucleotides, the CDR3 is TGTGCCAGCAGACCAATCAGGGGAGGAACTGAAGCTTTCTTT.

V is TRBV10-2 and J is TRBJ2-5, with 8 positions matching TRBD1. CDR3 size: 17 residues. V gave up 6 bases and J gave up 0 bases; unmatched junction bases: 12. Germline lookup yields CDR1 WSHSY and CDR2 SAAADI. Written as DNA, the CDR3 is TGCGCCAGCAGCCGGACAGGGCCCCTGGGCTACCAAGAGACCCAGTACTTC. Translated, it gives CASSRTGPLGYQETQYF.